These 29 T cell receptor beta chains were sequenced from one sample in a study of radiotherapy plus CTLA-4 blockade in lung cancer. Generated by immunoSEQ multiplex PCR, the TCRdb table keeps only in-frame clones and is missing some. This sample carries around 30,000 clones, about 70% of them seen once, and the ten largest clones take around 4.5%. This specimen was peripheral blood, taken from a patient treated with radiotherapy plus ipilimumab. All receptors derive from a human donor with non-small cell lung cancer whose response to radiotherapy plus ipilimumab could not be evaluated.

The rearrangement links TRBV2 to TRBJ2-3; D is undetermined. The CDR3 contains 13 residues. Germline V gene lookup returns CDR1 SNHLY and CDR2 FYNNEI. The V end was cut by 8 bases, the J end by 2 bases, with 11 bases between. CDR3 loop: CASGPFYTDTQYF. Here the CDR3 DNA reads TGTGCCAGCGGCCCTTTTTACACAGATACGCAGTATTTT.

This clone appeared a few times. V usage is TRBV11-2 and J usage is TRBJ1-2; D is undetermined. The V gene's germline CDR1 is SGHAT and CDR2 FQNNGV. The CDR3 has 13 residues. The V end was cut by 5 bases, the J end by 5 bases, with 12 bases between. CDR3 in amino acids: CASSRTRDYGYTF. CDR3 DNA: TGTGCCAGCAGCCGGACGAGGGATTATGGCTACACCTTC.

This clone appeared a single time. The J gene is TRBJ2-5, the V gene TRBV7-9; 7 nucleotides agree with TRBD2. The CDR3 contains 14 residues. V gave up 5 bases and J gave up 6 bases; unmatched junction bases: 9. Germline CDR1 SEHNR, CDR2 FQNEAQ (reference sequence). In DNA, the CDR3 is TGTGCCAGCAGCCCGGCGGGAGCAGGGCAGACCCAGTACTTC. This encodes CASSPAGAGQTQYF.

This chain joins TRBV6-6 and TRBJ2-5; D is possibly TRBD2 (5 bases). V was cut by 6 bases and J by 9 bases, with 17 bases left in between. Germline V lookup: CDR1 MNHNY, CDR2 SVGAGI (reference sequence). The CDR3 covers 13 residues. CDR3 sequence reads: CASRTDSSSPQYF. Here the CDR3 DNA reads TGTGCCAGCAGGACGGACTCGTCCTCACCCCAGTACTTC.

This clone was recorded a few times. This chain joins TRBV28 and TRBJ2-1; 9 bases are a match to TRBD2. Germline assignment: CDR1 MDHEN and CDR2 SYDVKM. Trimming cost V 6 bases and J 0 bases; bases outside gene matches: 3. The CDR3 is 15 amino acids. The DNA for the CDR3 is TGTGCCAGCAGCCGTAGCGGGAGCTCCTACAATGAGCAGTTCTTC. Translation gives CASSRSGSSYNEQFF.

The chain uses TRBV7-8 and TRBJ2-2; 9 bases are shared with TRBD2. The CDR3 is 16 amino acids. The germline V gene encodes CDR1 SGHVS and CDR2 FQNEAQ. Trimming removed 5 bases from V and 2 bases from J; junction bases left unmatched: 6. CDR3 DNA: TGTGCCAGCAGCAAATCTAGCGGGGACAACACCGGGGAGCTGTTTTTT. It translates to CASSKSSGDNTGELFF.

This rearrangement joins TRBV25-1 to TRBJ1-2, with D possibly matching TRBD1 (5 bases). The CDR3 has 14 amino acids. Trimming cost V 3 bases and J 12 bases, with 20 bases left between them. The germline V gene encodes CDR1 MGHDK and CDR2 SYGVNS. Written as DNA, the CDR3 is TGTGCCAGCAGTGATGCAGGGAAGGGCTTATACCACACCTTC. Amino acids: CASSDAGKGLYHTF.

A few counts support this clone. The chain has TRBV6-1 and TRBJ2-7, with 7 bases aligning to TRBD2. The CDR3 contains 13 residues. CDR1 and CDR2 (germline): MNHNS, SASEGT. The CDR3 DNA follows: TGTGCTTCTCAGCGGGGAAGCTCCTACGAGCAGTACTTC. It translates to CASQRGSSYEQYF.

V is TRBV4-3 and J is TRBJ2-3, with 7 nucleotides matching TRBD2. The CDR3 is 16 residues long. V lost 4 bases and J lost 5; bases outside the gene matches: 12. From germline, CDR1 is LGHNA and CDR2 YSLEER. Here the CDR3 DNA reads TGCGCCAGCAGCCGGGGCTGGGGCGGGGAGGGAGATACGCAGTATTTT. Protein product: CASSRGWGGEGDTQYF.

This clone has more than one count but fewer than ten. This chain connects TRBV19 to TRBJ2-5; 7 nucleotides line up with TRBD2. Germline CDR1 LNHDA, CDR2 SQIVND (reference sequence). CDR3 length: 15 amino acids. The trim removed 3 bases at V and 1 base at J, leaving 5 bases unmatched. DNA for the CDR3: TGTGCCAGTAGTATGGGAGGGAGGGCCCAAGAGACCCAGTACTTC. It codes for CASSMGGRAQETQYF.

V usage is TRBV10-3 and J usage is TRBJ1-2; perhaps TRBD1 as D (5 bases). CDR1 ENHRY and CDR2 SYGVKD come from the germline V gene. The CDR3 has 13 residues. Trimming cost V 1 base and J 6 bases, with 9 bases left between them. The CDR3 spells CAISEFGGDGYTF. The CDR3 DNA reads as TGTGCCATCAGTGAGTTTGGAGGGGATGGCTACACCTTC.

This clone has a single count. The chain combines TRBV28 with TRBJ2-7; perhaps TRBD1 as D (5 bases). Trimming shortened V by 6 bases and J by 2 bases, and 17 bases separated the two germline ends. Germline V lookup: CDR1 MDHEN, CDR2 SYDVKM. CDR3 size: 15 residues. CDR3 in DNA: TGTGCCAGCAGCCCCCAGCAGGGCAGTACCTACGAGCAGTACTTC. It yields the protein CASSPQQGSTYEQYF. The complete variable domain, with remaining parts taken from reference TRBV28 and TRBJ2-7, reads DVKVTQSSRYLVKRTGEKVFLECVQDMDHENMFWYRQDPGLGLRLIYFSYDVKMKEKGDIPEGYSVSREKKERFSLILESASTNQTSMYLCASSPQQGSTYEQYFGPGTRLTVT.

The chain links TRBV10-2 to TRBJ1-2, with D possibly being TRBD1 (6 bases). Between the trimmed V and J ends, which lost 7 bases and 7 bases, there was a span of 19 bases. The CDR3 runs to 14 residues. Germline CDR1 WSHSY, CDR2 SAAADI. CDR3 region: CASTNRGGALGYTF. DNA of the CDR3: TGCGCCAGCACAAACCGGGGGGGGGCGCTTGGCTACACCTTC.

The chain employs TRBV11-2 and TRBJ2-1; 9 nucleotides align to TRBD2. V was pared by 1 base and J by 7 bases, with 5 bases of the junction left unmatched. Germline CDR1 and CDR2: SGHAT and FQNNGV. The CDR3 runs to 15 residues. The CDR3 reads CASSLGAGGPNEQFF. In DNA, the CDR3 is TGTGCCAGCAGCTTAGGGGCGGGAGGGCCGAATGAGCAGTTCTTC.

Here the CDR3 DNA reads TGTGCCAGCAGCTTCACCGGGACAGGGTCCGGGGAGCTGTTTTTT. This codes for CASSFTGTGSGELFF. The genes are TRBV5-4 and TRBJ2-2; 9 bases are shared with TRBD1. Germline CDR1 reads SGHNT; CDR2 reads YYREEE (reference sequence). The CDR3 sequence is 15 residues long. V gave up 2 bases and J gave up 6 bases; unmatched junction bases: 5. The whole variable domain, remainder taken from reference TRBV5-4 and TRBJ2-2, is ETGVTQSPTHLIKTRGQQVTLRCSSQSGHNTVSWYQQALGQGPQFIFQYYREEENGRGNFPPRFSGLQFPNYSSELNVNALELDDSALYLCASSFTGTGSGELFFGEGSRLTVL.

The chain uses TRBV5-1 and TRBJ2-5, with D maybe TRBD1 (6 bases). CDR1 is SGHRS, CDR2 YFSETQ, per germline. The CDR3 covers 14 residues. V lost 6 bases and J lost 3, with 15 bases in between. CDR3 protein: CASIRDSGEETQYF. CDR3 DNA sequence: TGCGCCAGCATTCGAGATTCAGGGGAAGAGACCCAGTACTTC.

The chain combines TRBV25-1 with TRBJ2-1; no clear D. The germline gives CDR1 MGHDK, CDR2 SYGVNS. V dropped 6 bases and J dropped 3 bases, with 15 bases sitting between them. The CDR3 extends over 15 amino acids. The CDR3 region is CASRPFRSVYNEQFF. DNA for the CDR3: TGTGCCAGCAGGCCCTTTAGATCGGTCTACAATGAGCAGTTCTTC.

This clone was seen only a few times. The DNA for the CDR3 is TGTGCCAGCAGCCAAAACAGTTACACCGGGGAGCTGTTTTTT. Translated: CASSQNSYTGELFF. The chain links TRBV7-2 to TRBJ2-2, with unresolved D. The CDR3 spans 14 residues. Germline V lookup: CDR1 SGHTA, CDR2 FQGNSA. Trimming left V 5 bases short and J 3 bases short, with 10 bases between.

This sequence joins TRBV2 and TRBJ2-3, with 9 bases identical to TRBD1. The junction had 12 bases not matched to a gene; V was cut back by 8 bases and J by 6 bases. In germline, CDR1 is SNHLY, CDR2 FYNNEI. The CDR3 loop spans 15 amino acids. CDR3 nucleotides: TGTGCCAGCCAAGGGGGCACAGGGGGCGGCGATACGCAGTATTTT. Encoded protein: CASQGGTGGGDTQYF.

V and J are TRBV11-2 and TRBJ2-3; D is undetermined. Germline CDR1 SGHAT, CDR2 FQNNGV. This CDR3 has 12 residues. V lost 3 bases and J 7 bases, leaving 8 bases between the germline ends. The chain's CDR3 is CASSFGPHTQYF. The CDR3 DNA reads as TGTGCCAGCAGCTTCGGTCCCCATACGCAGTATTTT. The whole variable domain, filled in from reference TRBV11-2 and TRBJ2-3, reads EAGVAQSPRYKIIEKRQSVAFWCNPISGHATLYWYQQILGQGPKLLIQFQNNGVVDDSQLPKDRFSAERLKGVDSTLKIQPAKLEDSAVYLCASSFGPHTQYFGPGTRLTVL.

V usage is TRBV5-8 and J usage is TRBJ2-5; 9 bases map to TRBD1. After removal of 4 bases from V and 4 bases from J, the junction contained 5 bases not matched to a gene. This CDR3 is built from 14 residues. Germline CDR1 and CDR2: SGHTS and YDEGEE. Here the CDR3 reads CASSTDRGRETQYF. The CDR3 coding sequence is TGTGCCAGCAGCACTGACAGGGGGAGAGAGACCCAGTACTTC.

V usage is TRBV9 and J usage is TRBJ2-7, with D possibly being TRBD2 (5 bases). Germline CDR1 and CDR2: SGDLS and YYNGEE. Trimming pared 4 bases from V and 5 bases from J, leaving 10 bases between. The length of the CDR3 is 12 residues. CDR3 in amino acids: CASSLVGDEQYF. Written as DNA, the CDR3 is TGTGCCAGCAGCTTGGTCGGGGACGAGCAGTACTTC.

The chain couples TRBV4-2 to TRBJ2-1, with D possibly matching TRBD1 (6 bases). The CDR3 has 14 amino acids. Trimming cost V 4 bases and J 5 bases, with 12 bases left between them. CDR1 and CDR2 (germline): LGHNA, YNFKEQ. For the CDR3, the DNA is TGTGCCAGCAGCCGGAGAGAGGGGGACAATGAGCAGTTCTTC. Translating gives CASSRREGDNEQFF.

The chain employs TRBV7-6 and TRBJ1-2; tentatively, D is TRBD1 (5 bases). Germline V gives CDR1 SGHVS, CDR2 FNYEAQ. The CDR3 covers 13 residues. V lost 5 bases, J lost 8 bases, and 15 bases lay in between. The CDR3 here is CASSLRALRGYTF. The CDR3 nucleotides are TGTGCCAGCAGCCTCAGGGCCCTTCGAGGCTACACCTTC.

The table lists this clone with a count of one. The V gene is TRBV30, the J gene TRBJ1-1, with 8 nucleotides matching TRBD1. The length of the CDR3 is 16 residues. Germline CDR1 GTSNPN, CDR2 SVGIG (reference sequence). Trimming at V came to 5 bases and at J to 4 bases, leaving 15 bases not matched to a gene. CDR3 sequence reads: CAWAGLNRQGFTEAFF. The CDR3 DNA is TGTGCCTGGGCCGGCTTAAATCGACAGGGGTTCACTGAAGCTTTCTTT.

The table lists this clone with a few counts. In nucleotides, the CDR3 is TGTGCCAGTAAGCGGGACCCCCGGGGGGAGCAGTACTTC. Amino acids: CASKRDPRGEQYF. The V and J genes are TRBV6-1 and TRBJ2-7, with TRBD2 identical over 7 bases. The CDR3 covers 13 residues. V dropped 9 bases and J dropped 7; count of bases not matched to a gene: 12. CDR1 is MNHNS, CDR2 SASEGT, per germline.

V usage is TRBV18 and J usage is TRBJ2-5; D perhaps matches TRBD1 (5 bases). The CDR3 runs to 15 residues. Germline CDR1 reads KGHSH; CDR2 reads LQKENI. The germline V and J ends were trimmed by 8 bases and 1 base, with 17 bases remaining between them. The chain's CDR3 is CASTQGASLQETQYF. The CDR3 region has the DNA TGTGCCAGCACCCAAGGGGCCAGTCTCCAAGAGACCCAGTACTTC.

The chain has TRBV5-4 and TRBJ2-1; TRBD2 agrees at 10 bases. V dropped 1 base and J dropped 3; count of bases not matched to a gene: 1. Germline CDR1 reads SGHNT; CDR2 reads YYREEE (reference sequence). CDR3 length: 15 amino acids. CDR3 bases: TGTGCCAGCAGCTTGACTAGCGGGATCTACAATGAGCAGTTCTTC. Its protein product is CASSLTSGIYNEQFF.

V gene TRBV12-5 combines with J gene TRBJ2-1, with 13 nucleotides matching TRBD2. The CDR3 has 19 amino acids. CDR1 and CDR2 (germline): LGHNT, FRNRAP. V trimming: 3 bases; J trimming: 5 bases; junction bases outside the gene matches: 13. The CDR3: CASGFRSGLAGVGDNEQFF. For the CDR3, the DNA is TGTGCTAGTGGTTTTCGCTCCGGACTAGCGGGAGTGGGTGACAATGAGCAGTTCTTC.